The rows below give T cell receptor beta chains drawn from one sample of a study of blood T cell repertoires in COVID-19. Clones were sequenced by immunoSEQ multiplex PCR, and TCRdb holds only the in-frame ones, with some missing. The sample holds fewer than 120,000 clones; roughly 91% are singletons and the top ten take 3% to 3.5%. Source material: peripheral blood. The receptors come from a woman in her 50s with acute or convalescent COVID-19. Each CDR3 is given with its conserved first and last residue. The D gene is left open where the match is weak. Clone size, where shown, is once, few, many, or a class for clones that have expanded.

CDR3 DNA: TGTGCCAGCAGCCAAGGAACAGGGAAAAAGGAGCAGTTCTTC
CDR3 protein: CASSQGTGKKEQFF
J gene: TRBJ2-1
V gene: TRBV3-1/TRBV3-2
clone size: .
D gene: .

CDR3 DNA: TGTGCCACCAGTGATTCCCCAGGGACTAGCGGGGTATACAATGAGCAGTTCTTC
CDR3 protein: CATSDSPGTSGVYNEQFF
J gene: TRBJ2-1
V gene: TRBV24-1
clone size: .
D gene: TRBD2

CDR3 DNA: TGTGCCAGCAGCGTAGTATCTTTGAGGGAGGATACGCAGTATTTT
CDR3 protein: CASSVVSLREDTQYF
J gene: TRBJ2-3
V gene: TRBV9
clone size: .
D gene: .

CDR3 DNA: TGCAGCGTTGAAGGTCCAGCGGGTCCGACCTACGAGCAGTACTTC
CDR3 protein: CSVEGPAGPTYEQYF
J gene: TRBJ2-7
V gene: TRBV29-1
clone size: once
D gene: .

CDR3 DNA: TGTGCCAGCAGCCATGTCCTACATACGCAGTATTTT
CDR3 protein: CASSHVLHTQYF
J gene: TRBJ2-3
V gene: TRBV3-1/TRBV3-2
clone size: .
D gene: .

CDR3 DNA: TGTGCCTGGAGGGGGGCGGGAGGGCCCCAGTTCTTC
CDR3 protein: CAWRGAGGPQFF
J gene: TRBJ2-1
V gene: TRBV30
clone size: .
D gene: TRBD2

CDR3 DNA: TGCGCCAGCAGCCCCGGGGGGGATCCTAACTATGGCTACACCTTC
CDR3 protein: CASSPGGDPNYGYTF
J gene: TRBJ1-2
V gene: TRBV5-1
clone size: .
D gene: .

CDR3 DNA: TGTGCCAGCAGCCAAGGAGGAGGGTCGGGAAACTATGGCTACACCTTC
CDR3 protein: CASSQGGGSGNYGYTF
J gene: TRBJ1-2
V gene: TRBV3-1/TRBV3-2
clone size: once
D gene: .

CDR3 DNA: TGTGCCAGCAGCTTCGGGGCGGGAGTCACCGGGGAGCTGTTTTTT
CDR3 protein: CASSFGAGVTGELFF
J gene: TRBJ2-2
V gene: TRBV11-2
clone size: .
D gene: TRBD2

CDR3 DNA: TGTGCCGTAAACGACGACAGGGATTACTCCTACGAGCAGTACTTC
CDR3 protein: CAVNDDRDYSYEQYF
J gene: TRBJ2-7
V gene: TRBV10-3
clone size: .
D gene: TRBD1

CDR3 DNA: TGCGCCAGCAGCTTGGATACGGGTCCGGGGGCCAACGTCCTGACTTTC
CDR3 protein: CASSLDTGPGANVLTF
J gene: TRBJ2-6
V gene: TRBV5-1
clone size: once
D gene: .